The 14 T cell receptor beta chains below come from one sample, sequenced in a study of T cell responses to AZD1222 COVID-19 vaccine. Repertoires were generated with immunoSEQ multiplex PCR, while TCRdb's copy carries only in-frame clones and drops some. The sample lists about 160,000 clones, under 95% occurring once. Sequenced here: peripheral blood, sampled on day 0 of AZD1222 vaccination. The receptor source for this set is an adult in good health.

The rearrangement uses TRBV7-3 and TRBJ2-2, with 9 bases aligning to TRBD2. This CDR3 comprises 18 residues. The trim removed 2 bases at V and 5 bases at J, leaving 12 bases unmatched. Germline CDR1 and CDR2: SGHTA and FQGTGA. CDR3 bases: TGTGCCAGCAGCTTAGGTCGTGCGGGAGGGCCAGGGACCGGGGAGCTGTTTTTT. Its protein product is CASSLGRAGGPGTGELFF.

The rearrangement links TRBV5-5 to TRBJ2-5; 9 bases line up with TRBD2. CDR1 and CDR2 (germline): SGHKS, YYEKEE (reference sequence). The CDR3 contains 17 residues. V gave up 4 bases and J gave up 5 bases; unmatched junction bases: 15. CDR3 region: CASSESGLAPAWETQYF. In nucleotides, the CDR3 is TGTGCCAGCAGCGAGTCTGGACTAGCGCCCGCATGGGAGACCCAGTACTTC.

V is TRBV2 and J is TRBJ1-3; no clear D gene. The CDR3 is 15 amino acids. Looked up from germline, CDR1 is SNHLY and CDR2 is FYNNEI. Trimming removed 8 bases from V and 0 bases from J, with 14 bases in between. The CDR3 sequence is CASCQDRSSGNTIYF. DNA for the CDR3: TGTGCCAGCTGTCAGGACCGCTCCTCTGGAAACACCATATATTTT. Using reference TRBV2 and TRBJ1-3 for the parts outside the CDR3, the full variable domain is EPEVTQTPSHQVTQMGQEVILRCVPISNHLYFYWYRQILGQKVEFLVSFYNNEISEKSEIFDDQFSVERPDGSNFTLKIRSTKLEDSAMYFCASCQDRSSGNTIYFGEGSWLTVV.

The DNA for the CDR3 is TGTGCCTGGATACGGCCTGACTATGGCTACACCTTC. This translates into CAWIRPDYGYTF. V usage is TRBV30 and J usage is TRBJ1-2; unclear D gene. V was trimmed by 4 bases and J by 3 bases, leaving 9 bases between them. The CDR3 is made up of 12 amino acids. Germline V gene lookup returns CDR1 GTSNPN and CDR2 SVGIG (reference sequence).

This clone has just one count. V usage is TRBV5-1 and J usage is TRBJ1-4; no reliable D call. Deletions cut 5 bases from V and 6 bases from J, with 17 bases between. CDR3 size: 15 residues. Germline V gene data show CDR1 as SGHRS and CDR2 as YFSETQ. CDR3 bases: TGCGCCAGCAGACAGTCGGCCGTCGGGGATGAAAAACTGTTTTTT. Protein product: CASRQSAVGDEKLFF.

V gene TRBV27 combines with J gene TRBJ2-1; perhaps TRBD2 as D (5 bases). The CDR3 totals 14 residues. From germline, CDR1 is MNHEY and CDR2 SMNVEV (reference sequence). V was shortened by 2 bases and J by 9 bases, with 14 bases between the two germline ends. The CDR3 nucleotides read TGTGCCAGCAGTTTACCCATACTAGGAAGTGAGCAGTTCTTC. Its protein product is CASSLPILGSEQFF.

As to this clone: The same CDR3 also results from other DNA sequences found in this sample. The chain links TRBV6-5 to TRBJ2-7; maybe TRBD2 (7 bases). Trimming shortened V by 3 bases and J by 7 bases, and 10 bases separated the two germline ends. Germline CDR1 and CDR2: MNHEY and SVGAGI. This CDR3 comprises 12 residues. DNA of the CDR3: TGTGCCAGCAGTTATGAGGGGGGGGAGCAGTACTTC. This translates into CASSYEGGEQYF.

The chain couples TRBV30 to TRBJ1-5, with D unresolved. The CDR3 length is 15 residues. V lost 3 bases and J 4 bases, leaving 16 bases between the germline ends. Looked up from germline, CDR1 is GTSNPN and CDR2 is SVGIG (reference sequence). The CDR3 here is CAWRTGSYPNQPQHF. CDR3 nucleotides: TGTGCCTGGAGGACGGGATCCTACCCGAATCAGCCCCAGCATTTT.

The rearrangement uses TRBV19 and TRBJ1-1; D uncertain. Germline V gene data show CDR1 as LNHDA and CDR2 as SQIVND (reference sequence). The CDR3 extends over 14 amino acids. V gave up 5 bases and J gave up 2 bases, with 12 bases separating them. The DNA of the CDR3 is TGTGCCAGTAGTCCCCTCAACCGAAACACTGAAGCTTTCTTT. Translated, it gives CASSPLNRNTEAFF.

This chain uses TRBV24-1 with TRBJ1-1; weak D call: TRBD1 (5 bases). Deletions cut 8 bases from V and 1 base from J, with 13 bases between. The CDR3 length is 14 residues. CDR1 is KGHDR and CDR2 is SFDVKD in the germline V gene. CDR3: CATKDRGPNTEAFF. The CDR3 coding sequence is TGTGCCACCAAGGATAGGGGCCCGAACACTGAAGCTTTCTTT.

Here the CDR3 DNA reads TGTGCCAGTCGGATCGGGACTTCCTACGAGCAGTACTTC. Its protein product is CASRIGTSYEQYF. The chain combines TRBV2 with TRBJ2-7, with D possibly matching TRBD2 (6 bases). V lost 9 bases to trimming and J lost 1 base, with 13 bases between them. The CDR3 is 13 amino acids. Looked up from germline, CDR1 is SNHLY and CDR2 is FYNNEI.

The chain recombines TRBV11-3 with TRBJ1-4, with D possibly matching TRBD1 (5 bases). Germline-derived CDR1 and CDR2 are SGHNT and YENEEA. The CDR3 has 17 residues. V lost 5 bases and J lost 6, with 22 bases in between. For the CDR3, the DNA is TGTGCCAGCAGCACCCGCGTGGGGGGAATGGGGTATGAAAAACTGTTTTTT. Translated, it gives CASSTRVGGMGYEKLFF.

The chain joins TRBV5-3 to TRBJ1-4; D is uncertain. TRBV5-3 counts as an open reading frame of uncertain function. CDR3 length: 15 residues. V was cut by 0 bases and J by 2 bases, with 8 bases left in between. CDR3 DNA: TGTGCCAGAAGCTTGGCTAGTGGGACTAATGAAAAACTGTTTTTT. Translating it yields CARSLASGTNEKLFF.

V gene TRBV10-3 combines with J gene TRBJ1-2; TRBD1 matches at 7 bases. V lost 6 bases, J lost 4 bases, and 23 bases stayed unmatched. Germline-derived CDR1 and CDR2 are ENHRY and SYGVKD. The CDR3 is 19 amino acids. CDR3 in amino acids: CAISPFNSPGQHFPYGYTF. As DNA, the CDR3 is TGTGCCATCAGCCCCTTTAACTCTCCGGGACAGCACTTCCCCTATGGCTACACCTTC.